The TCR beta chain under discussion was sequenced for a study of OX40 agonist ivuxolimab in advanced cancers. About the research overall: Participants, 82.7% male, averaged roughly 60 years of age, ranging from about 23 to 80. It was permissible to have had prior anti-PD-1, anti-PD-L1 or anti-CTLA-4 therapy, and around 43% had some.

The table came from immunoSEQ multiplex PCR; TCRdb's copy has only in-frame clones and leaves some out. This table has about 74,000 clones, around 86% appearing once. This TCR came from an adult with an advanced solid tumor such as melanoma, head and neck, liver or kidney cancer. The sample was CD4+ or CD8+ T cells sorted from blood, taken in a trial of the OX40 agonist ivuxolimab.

CDR3 region: CASSLSHTLGEQFF. DNA of the CDR3: TGTGCCAGCAGCTTAAGTCACACACTGGGTGAGCAGTTCTTC. The chain is built from TRBV11-3 and TRBJ2-1; D ambiguous. The V end was cut by 2 bases, the J end by 9 bases, with 14 bases between. The CDR3 runs 14 residues. Germline CDR1 SGHNT, CDR2 YENEEA. The variable domain in full, completed from reference TRBV11-3 and TRBJ2-1, reads EAGVVQSPRYKIIEKKQPVAFWCNPISGHNTLYWYLQNLGQGPELLIRYENEEAVDDSQLPKDRFSAERLKGVDSTLKIQPAELGDSAVYLCASSLSHTLGEQFFGPGTRLTVL.